The rows below give T cell receptor beta chains drawn from one sample of a study of beta chain features in type 1 diabetes. Using immunoSEQ multiplex PCR, the repertoire was profiled, and TCRdb retains in-frame clones only, with some absent. The data show around 280,000 clones, about 15% seen once. The sequencing sample was made of naive CD4+ T cells from blood. The receptor set was obtained from a man aged 18 to 29 with type 1 diabetes. Both conserved end residues are part of each CDR3. The D gene is left open where the match is weak. Only part of the rows carry a size: once, few, many, or a class if the clone is expanded.

V gene	clone size	D gene	J gene	CDR3 protein	CDR3 DNA
TRBV7-2	NA	NA	TRBJ2-1	CASSRSYNEQFF	TGTGCCAGCAGCCGCTCCTACAATGAGCAGTTCTTC
TRBV29-1	few	TRBD1	TRBJ2-1	CSVEPQGSYNEQFF	TGCAGCGTTGAACCACAGGGGAGCTACAATGAGCAGTTCTTC
TRBV30	NA	TRBD2	TRBJ2-7	CAWSQRGGNEQYF	TGTGCCTGGAGCCAACGGGGGGGAAACGAGCAGTACTTC
TRBV5-4	NA	TRBD1	TRBJ1-5	CASSLRTGASSNQPQHF	TGTGCCAGCAGCTTGAGGACAGGCGCCTCTAGCAATCAGCCCCAGCATTTT
TRBV29-1	many	NA	TRBJ2-5	CSVEATYF	TGCAGCGTTGAGGCCACGTACTTC
TRBV11-2	NA	TRBD1	TRBJ2-7	CASSRDRDEQYF	TGTGCCAGCAGCCGCGACAGGGACGAGCAGTACTTC
TRBV9	NA	TRBD1	TRBJ2-1	CASSYRDRGYEQFF	TGTGCCAGCAGCTACCGGGACAGGGGCTATGAGCAGTTCTTC
TRBV5-1	few	NA	TRBJ1-2	CASSLATGIYGYTF	TGCGCCAGCAGCTTGGCGACGGGTATCTATGGCTACACCTTC
TRBV5-6	NA	TRBD2	TRBJ2-1	CASSLIPSGFNEQFF	TGTGCCAGCAGCTTGATCCCTAGCGGTTTCAATGAGCAGTTCTTC
TRBV4-1	few	NA	TRBJ1-2	CASSPGRASGGYTF	TGCGCCAGCAGCCCCGGGCGGGCTTCCGGTGGCTACACCTTC
TRBV7-2	NA	TRBD2	TRBJ2-5	CASSGSGGHQETQYF	TGTGCCAGCAGCGGTAGCGGGGGGCACCAAGAGACCCAGTACTTC
TRBV25-1	NA	NA	TRBJ1-2	CASSAPSHGYTF	TGTGCCAGCAGTGCCCCCTCCCATGGCTACACCTTC
TRBV10-3	few	TRBD1	TRBJ2-5	CAIGRQGARETQYF	TGTGCCATCGGTCGACAGGGCGCCCGAGAGACCCAGTACTTC
TRBV18	NA	TRBD2	TRBJ2-3	CASSPGTSGTADTQYF	TGTGCCAGCTCACCGGGGACTAGCGGGACGGCAGATACGCAGTATTTT
TRBV18	few	TRBD1	TRBJ2-7	CASSPGQGQGEQYF	TGTGCCAGCTCACCAGGACAGGGGCAAGGGGAGCAGTACTTC
TRBV9	NA	TRBD2	TRBJ2-3	CASSVGGGRSTDTQYF	TGTGCCAGCAGCGTAGGGGGCGGGAGGAGCACAGATACGCAGTATTTT
TRBV5-4	NA	TRBD2	TRBJ2-2	CASSGKTSGSNTGELFF	TGTGCCAGCAGCGGAAAGACTAGCGGCTCTAACACCGGGGAGCTGTTTTTT
TRBV9	few	NA	TRBJ2-3	CASSVEVGTDTQYF	TGTGCCAGCAGCGTAGAAGTCGGGACAGATACGCAGTATTTT
TRBV4-1	once	NA	TRBJ2-1	CASSQEKPNNEQFF	TGCGCCAGCAGCCAAGAGAAGCCGAACAATGAGCAGTTCTTC
TRBV28	NA	TRBD2	TRBJ2-3	CASRGVSGRARDTQYF	TGTGCCAGCCGTGGAGTTAGCGGGAGGGCCCGTGATACGCAGTATTTT
TRBV18	NA	TRBD2	TRBJ2-7	CASSRGSGYGLSSYEQYF	TGTGCCAGCTCACGGGGTAGCGGGTATGGCTTGAGCTCCTACGAGCAGTACTTC
TRBV27	few	TRBD1	TRBJ1-1	CASRETGQGGTEAFF	TGTGCCAGCAGGGAGACCGGACAGGGGGGGACTGAAGCTTTCTTT
TRBV6-6	NA	TRBD1	TRBJ1-2	CASTPGQGGYGYTF	TGTGCCAGCACCCCCGGACAGGGCGGCTATGGCTACACCTTC
TRBV30	NA	TRBD1	TRBJ2-6	CAWSGTGTGSSGANVLTF	TGTGCCTGGAGTGGAACCGGGACAGGGAGCTCTGGGGCCAACGTCCTGACTTTC
TRBV29-1	few	TRBD2	TRBJ2-2	CSVTMGLAGTDTGELFF	TGCAGCGTCACAATGGGACTAGCGGGAACTGACACCGGGGAGCTGTTTTTT
TRBV10-3	NA	NA	TRBJ1-1	CAISEGGGGTEAFF	TGTGCCATCAGTGAAGGTGGGGGCGGAACTGAAGCTTTCTTT
TRBV25-1	few	NA	TRBJ2-5	CASSKSPSRGQETQYF	TGTGCCAGCAGTAAATCCCCGAGTAGGGGCCAAGAGACCCAGTACTTC
TRBV5-4	few	TRBD2	TRBJ2-5	CASSLKAGGGETQYF	TGTGCCAGCAGCTTAAAAGCGGGGGGTGGAGAGACCCAGTACTTC
TRBV9	few	NA	TRBJ1-2	CASSAQLDRVGYTF	TGTGCCAGCAGCGCACAATTAGACCGGGTTGGCTACACCTTC
TRBV7-2	NA	TRBD2	TRBJ2-3	CASSFVLAGYLNTQYF	TGTGCCAGCAGCTTCGTTCTAGCGGGGTATTTGAATACGCAGTATTTT
TRBV7-2	few	NA	TRBJ2-7	CASSLVAGRPAYEQYF	TGTGCCAGCAGCTTAGTGGCGGGGCGGCCGGCCTACGAGCAGTACTTC
TRBV30	NA	NA	TRBJ2-5	CAWSVGIAVQETQYF	TGTGCCTGGAGTGTTGGAATAGCGGTACAAGAGACCCAGTACTTC
TRBV29-1	NA	TRBD2	TRBJ2-1	CSATAGEATSSYNEQFF	TGCAGCGCCACGGCGGGGGAGGCCACGAGCTCCTACAATGAGCAGTTCTTC
TRBV16	NA	TRBD1	TRBJ2-5	CASSPVDPTGEETQYF	TGTGCCAGCAGCCCCGTCGATCCGACAGGGGAGGAGACCCAGTACTTC
TRBV2	NA	NA	TRBJ2-7	CASRRRVGEQYF	TGTGCCAGCAGGAGGCGGGTGGGCGAGCAGTACTTC
TRBV7-9	few	TRBD1	TRBJ2-4	CASSFAQGAKNIQYF	TGTGCCAGCAGCTTCGCACAGGGGGCCAAAAACATTCAGTACTTC
TRBV5-1	NA	NA	TRBJ2-2	CASTQPGQLNTGELFF	TGCGCCAGCACCCAACCAGGACAGTTGAACACCGGGGAGCTGTTTTTT
TRBV2	NA	TRBD1	TRBJ1-1	CASSEVGGVGTEAFF	TGTGCCAGCAGTGAAGTAGGGGGCGTGGGCACTGAAGCTTTCTTT
TRBV5-4	few	TRBD2	TRBJ2-1	CARPGTSGSSYNEQFF	TGTGCCCGCCCCGGGACTAGCGGGAGCTCCTACAATGAGCAGTTCTTC
TRBV29-1	few	TRBD2	TRBJ2-1	CSVVLAGKYNEQFF	TGCAGCGTTGTGCTAGCGGGGAAGTACAATGAGCAGTTCTTC
TRBV11-2	NA	TRBD2	TRBJ2-5	CASSSRGGGRWETQYF	TGTGCCAGCAGCTCCCGGGGGGGCGGGAGGTGGGAGACCCAGTACTTC
TRBV6-1	NA	TRBD1	TRBJ2-2	CATCWTGESGELFF	TGTGCCACCTGTTGGACAGGGGAGAGCGGGGAGCTGTTTTTT
TRBV7-9	NA	NA	TRBJ1-5	CASSLGGGRPNQPQHF	TGTGCCAGCAGCTTAGGGGGGGGGCGACCCAATCAGCCCCAGCATTTT